This T cell receptor (beta chain) was documented in a study of identical twins. With regard to this clonotype: Its antigen is unknown.

General observations from the study: Out-of-frame alpha sequences common to twins were enriched for low generation probability. With abundant cord blood beta clonotypes, insertions were fewer; memory repertoires showed no such pattern. Models underpredicted monozygotic twin sharing of out-of-frame TCR alpha.

Template switching added a universal primer binding site, and final cDNA carried unique molecular identifiers. MiXCR, applied by TCRdb to the 5' RACE reads, yields one record per CDR3 protein. The sample has around 370,000 distinct CDR3 sequences, approximately 8.7% seen once; the top ten hold under 10%. V was clipped by 2 bases and J by 8 bases, with 6 bases between them. The CDR3 is 11 residues long. The sequenced sample was naive T cells sorted from blood. The chain is built from TRBV12-3 or TRBV12-4 and TRBJ1-2; D unclear. This sequence originates from a woman in her forties or fifties in good health. Here the CDR3 DNA reads TGTGCCAGCAGTTTAACCAGGGGCTACACCTTC. This gives the protein CASSLTRGYTF.